The 32 T cell receptor beta chains below all came from one sample that was sequenced in a study of cytomegalovirus exposure and HLA in healthy donors. Primers: 60 Vbeta forward and 13 Jbeta reverse. Data came from immunoSEQ multiplex PCR; TCRdb stores just in-frame clones and leaves some out. Its clone listing holds over 30,000 clones. Sequencing input: PBMCs. The receptors were gathered from a man aged 35 to 55 in good health and CMV-seronegative.

The chain employs TRBV7-3 and TRBJ2-1, with D perhaps TRBD2 (5 bases). V gave up 3 bases and J gave up 6 bases, with 6 bases separating them. The CDR3 extends over 12 amino acids. Per germline, CDR1 SGHTA and CDR2 FQGTGA. The CDR3 reads CASSFGLNEQFF. In DNA, the CDR3 is TGTGCCAGCAGCTTCGGACTCAATGAGCAGTTCTTC. Filled out from reference TRBV7-3 and TRBJ2-1, the complete variable domain reads GAGVSQTPSNKVTEKGKYVELRCDPISGHTALYWYRQSLGQGPEFLIYFQGTGAADDSGLPNDRFFAVRPEGSVSTLKIQRTERGDSAVYLCASSFGLNEQFFGPGTRLTVL.

V and J are TRBV14 and TRBJ2-7, with D perhaps matching TRBD2 (6 bases). This CDR3 spans 14 amino acids. Per germline, CDR1 SGHDN and CDR2 FVKESK. The V gene lost 4 bases and the J gene lost 2 bases, with 12 bases spanning the gap. In nucleotides, the CDR3 is TGTGCCAGCAGCCTGTTGCGGGGCGCCTACGAGCAGTACTTC. It translates to CASSLLRGAYEQYF.

The V and J genes are TRBV4-3 and TRBJ1-1; D remains unclear. The CDR3 is 15 amino acids. Germline values: CDR1 LGHNA, CDR2 YSLEER. Between the trimmed V and J ends, which lost 5 bases and 1 base, there was a span of 14 bases. The CDR3 loop is CASSFRGKANTEAFF. For the CDR3, the DNA is TGCGCCAGCAGCTTCCGAGGGAAAGCGAACACTGAAGCTTTCTTT.

V is TRBV28 and J is TRBJ1-5; 8 bases match TRBD1. After removal of 6 bases from V and 7 bases from J, the junction contained 8 bases not matched to a gene. The length of the CDR3 is 14 residues. Germline CDR1 is MDHEN and CDR2 is SYDVKM. CDR3 sequence: CASRTGQGRQPQHF. The CDR3 bases are TGTGCCAGCAGGACCGGACAGGGACGACAGCCCCAGCATTTT.

The V gene is TRBV4-1, the J gene TRBJ1-1; D not certain. Per germline, CDR1 MGHRA and CDR2 YSYEKL. V lost 4 bases, J lost 5 bases, and 8 bases lay in between. The CDR3 has 12 amino acids. CDR3 region: CASSRARTEAFF. In DNA form, the CDR3 reads TGCGCCAGCAGCCGAGCGCGGACTGAAGCTTTCTTT.

This rearrangement joins TRBV29-1 to TRBJ2-3, with D possibly TRBD2 on 5 matching bases. Per germline, CDR1 SQVTM and CDR2 ANQGSEA. The CDR3 length is 12 residues. V was cut by 8 bases and J by 6 bases, with 15 bases left in between. The CDR3 bases are TGCAGCAGTTCCGGGGATTCGGATACGCAGTATTTT. Protein sequence: CSSSGDSDTQYF.

The chain is built from TRBV5-6 and TRBJ2-1; TRBD2 agrees at 10 bases. J was trimmed by 10 bases and V by 2 bases; bases with no gene match: 9. Germline CDR1 is SGHDT and CDR2 is YYEEEE. The CDR3 covers 15 residues. The CDR3 region has the DNA TGTGCCAGCAGCTTTGGGCTAGCGGGAGCCAGAGAGCAGTTCTTC. Translated: CASSFGLAGAREQFF. Supplemented by reference TRBV5-6 and TRBJ2-1, the full variable domain reads DAGVTQSPTHLIKTRGQQVTLRCSPKSGHDTVSWYQQALGQGPQFIFQYYEEEERQRGNFPDRFSGHQFPNYSSELNVNALLLGDSALYLCASSFGLAGAREQFFGPGTRLTVL.

The rearrangement joins TRBV7-2 to TRBJ1-2; the D is unclear. This CDR3 is 14 amino acids long. The germline V gene has CDR1 SGHTA and CDR2 FQGNSA. Trimming pared 0 bases from V and 0 bases from J, leaving 5 bases between. CDR3 in amino acids: CASSLAAANYGYTF. As DNA, the CDR3 is TGTGCCAGCAGCTTAGCGGCAGCTAACTATGGCTACACCTTC.

The CDR3 region has the DNA TGTGCCAGCAACAGGCTAGCGGGACAAGAGACCCAGTACTTC. Translated, it gives CASNRLAGQETQYF. This chain connects TRBV2 to TRBJ2-5, with 9 positions matching TRBD2. This CDR3 has 14 amino acids. Germline trimming cut 7 bases from V and 2 bases from J; bases unmatched to any gene: 5. Germline CDR1 and CDR2: SNHLY and FYNNEI.

A word on this clone: The junction shows a germline mismatch at one end, possibly a read error. The identical CDR3 is also encoded by other nucleotide sequences in the sample. This sequence joins TRBV5-8 and TRBJ2-2; TRBD1 matches at 9 bases. In germline, CDR1 is SGHTS, CDR2 YDEGEE. The CDR3 is made up of 16 amino acids. The CDR3 DNA reads as TGTGCCAGCAGCTTGCCGGGGACAGGGAAAACCGGGGAGCTGTTTTTC. Translating it yields CASSLPGTGKTGELFF.

This chain connects TRBV7-8 to TRBJ1-5; D ambiguous. The V end lost 5 bases, the J end lost 5 bases, and 7 bases lay between the germline ends. Germline V gene lookup returns CDR1 SGHVS and CDR2 FQNEAQ. There are 12 residues in the CDR3. The CDR3 loop is CASSPLDQPQHF. For the CDR3, the DNA is TGTGCCAGCAGCCCTCTTGATCAGCCCCAGCATTTT.

The genes are TRBV6-6 and TRBJ2-1; D might be TRBD2 (7 bases). The CDR3 totals 15 residues. V lost 6 bases and J lost 5, with 17 bases in between. Germline lookup yields CDR1 MNHNY and CDR2 SVGAGI (reference sequence). The CDR3 is CASSSGGGWDNEQFF. The CDR3 region has the DNA TGTGCCAGCAGCTCTGGGGGGGGCTGGGACAATGAGCAGTTCTTC.

The V gene is TRBV5-6, the J gene TRBJ1-2; a weak D match, TRBD1 (6 bases). This CDR3 comprises 17 residues. The V gene's germline CDR1 is SGHDT and CDR2 YYEEEE. V was trimmed by 2 bases and J by 6 bases, leaving 23 bases between them. The CDR3 sequence is CASSFSPPRGIGDGYTF. The CDR3 DNA is TGTGCCAGCAGCTTTTCTCCCCCCAGGGGAATCGGTGATGGCTACACCTTC.

Remarks on this clone: At one end, the junction sequence differs from germline, possibly due to a read error. Other DNA variants within this sample encode the same CDR3. The chain links TRBV6-5 to TRBJ1-1; unclear D gene. The length of the CDR3 is 12 residues. The germline CDR1 and CDR2 sequences are MNHEY and SVGAGI. In nucleotides, the CDR3 is TGTGCCAGCATGCGGCGCGGCACTGAGGCTTTCTTT. Protein: CASMRRGTEAFF.

DNA for the CDR3: TGCGCCAGCACCCTGTCCTTGGCGGGAGTCAGTGAGCAGTTCTTC. Translated: CASTLSLAGVSEQFF. The V gene is TRBV4-3, the J gene TRBJ2-1; 7 nucleotides agree with TRBD2. This CDR3 is 15 amino acids long. The junction had 15 bases not matched to a gene; V was cut back by 7 bases and J by 9 bases. Germline CDR1 and CDR2: LGHNA and YSLEER.

This clone is classed as medium-sized by frequency. The J gene is TRBJ2-1, the V gene TRBV19; 10 nucleotides match TRBD1. Germline-derived CDR1 and CDR2 are LNHDA and SQIVND (reference sequence). The CDR3 extends over 14 amino acids. V shed 7 bases, J shed 8 bases, and the junction held 8 bases outside the gene matches. The CDR3 here is CASIGTGVNDEQFF. As DNA, the CDR3 is TGTGCCAGTATCGGGACAGGGGTGAACGATGAGCAGTTCTTC. The full variable domain, with the rest looked up from reference TRBV19 and TRBJ2-1, is DGGITQSPKYLFRKEGQNVTLSCEQNLNHDAMYWYRQDPGQGLRLIYYSQIVNDFQKGDIAEGYSVSREKKESFPLTVTSAQKNPTAFYLCASIGTGVNDEQFFGPGTRLTVL.

This chain connects TRBV6-6 to TRBJ2-7; D unclear. This CDR3 has 13 residues. Germline V gives CDR1 MNHNY, CDR2 SVGAGI (reference sequence). V was shortened by 6 bases and J by 6 bases, with 15 bases between the two germline ends. The CDR3 sequence: CASSYTSLSEQYF. The CDR3 DNA is TGTGCCAGCAGCTATACTTCTCTGTCCGAGCAGTACTTC.

Here the CDR3 DNA reads TGTGCCTGGAGTGACCCCCGGGGCGGGGACACTGAAGCTTTCTTT. Its translation: CAWSDPRGGDTEAFF. This chain uses TRBV30 with TRBJ1-1; D may be TRBD1 (5 bases). V dropped 1 base and J dropped 3 bases, with 15 bases sitting between them. The CDR3 sequence is 15 residues long. Germline assignment: CDR1 GTSNPN and CDR2 SVGIG (reference sequence).

This chain joins TRBV6-5 and TRBJ2-7, with 12 nucleotides matching TRBD2. The junction had 2 bases not matched to a gene; V was cut back by 5 bases and J by 3 bases. The CDR3 has 14 residues. Per germline, CDR1 MNHEY and CDR2 SVGAGI. The chain's CDR3 is CASSGGLAGYEQYF. CDR3 nucleotides: TGTGCCAGCAGTGGGGGACTAGCGGGCTACGAGCAGTACTTC.

The CDR3: CASSQDSGGTGNEQFF. DNA for the CDR3: TGCGCCAGCAGCCAAGATAGCGGCGGGACGGGGAATGAGCAGTTCTTC. The V gene is TRBV4-3, the J gene TRBJ2-1, with a weak D call TRBD2 (6 bases). Germline loops: CDR1 LGHNA, CDR2 YSLEER. V was pared by 0 bases and J by 7 bases, with 16 bases between. The CDR3 length is 16 residues.

CDR3 in DNA: TGTGCCAGCAGTACGGGACTAGCGGGAGAGACGCAGTATTTT. Its protein is CASSTGLAGETQYF. This sequence joins TRBV6-6 and TRBJ2-3; 14 bases are a match to TRBD2. CDR1 is MNHNY and CDR2 is SVGAGI in the germline V gene (reference sequence). This CDR3 is built from 14 residues. Trimming at V came to 5 bases and at J to 9 bases, leaving 4 bases not matched to a gene.

This chain joins TRBV29-1 and TRBJ2-3; D not certain. The CDR3 extends over 14 amino acids. V shed 3 bases and J shed 2 bases, with 12 bases lying between them. Germline loops: CDR1 SQVTM, CDR2 ANQGSEA. The CDR3 bases are TGCAGCGTTGAGAGAATTTTCCCCACAGATACGCAGTATTTT. Its protein product is CSVERIFPTDTQYF.

The rearrangement uses TRBV11-3 and TRBJ2-7; D call uncertain. V lost 1 base and J lost 2, with 9 bases in between. The CDR3 is 14 residues long. From germline, CDR1 is SGHNT and CDR2 YENEEA. The CDR3 DNA is TGTGCCAGCAGCTTAGGGCCCCACGCCTACGAGCAGTACTTC. Protein: CASSLGPHAYEQYF.

The chain links TRBV7-2 to TRBJ1-1; the D is unclear. The germline gives CDR1 SGHTA, CDR2 FQGNSA. The V end lost 1 base, the J end lost 2 bases, and 8 bases lay between the germline ends. The CDR3 length is 14 residues. The DNA for the CDR3 is TGTGCCAGCAGCTTAGGTGGGCTAAACACTGAAGCTTTCTTT. Translation: CASSLGGLNTEAFF.

The chain carries TRBV18 and TRBJ1-1, with D perhaps TRBD1 (5 bases). The ends were cut back, 5 bases at V and 1 base at J, with 20 bases in the middle. Germline V gene data show CDR1 as KGHSH and CDR2 as LQKENI. CDR3 size: 17 residues. The chain's CDR3 is CASSKSSGPQTNTEAFF. In DNA, the CDR3 is TGTGCCAGCTCAAAATCTTCAGGGCCCCAAACGAACACTGAAGCTTTCTTT.

The V call is TRBV6-5, the J call TRBJ1-2; TRBD1 agrees at 8 bases. The germline V gene encodes CDR1 MNHEY and CDR2 SVGAGI. Unmatched junction bases numbered 5, after V lost 3 bases and J lost 5 bases. This CDR3 contains 14 residues. The CDR3: CASSYRQGAYGYTF. The CDR3 coding sequence is TGTGCCAGCAGTTATAGGCAGGGGGCTTATGGCTACACCTTC.

The chain's CDR3 is CASSVGLHNEQFF. CDR3 bases: TGTGCCAGCAGCGTAGGGCTCCACAATGAGCAGTTCTTC. The chain links TRBV9 to TRBJ2-1, with D uncertain. Germline CDR1 is SGDLS and CDR2 is YYNGEE. The CDR3 consists of 13 residues. The germline V and J ends were trimmed by 0 bases and 5 bases, with 6 bases remaining between them. The full variable domain, with the rest looked up from reference TRBV9 and TRBJ2-1, is DSGVTQTPKHLITATGQRVTLRCSPRSGDLSVYWYQQSLDQGLQFLIQYYNGEERAKGNILERFSAQQFPDLHSELNLSSLELGDSALYFCASSVGLHNEQFFGPGTRLTVL.

This chain joins TRBV28 and TRBJ1-3; 8 bases line up with TRBD1. V gave up 2 bases and J gave up 1 base; unmatched junction bases: 7. This CDR3 spans 17 amino acids. Germline CDR1 MDHEN, CDR2 SYDVKM. CDR3 nucleotide sequence: TGTGCCAGCAGTTTACAATCCCGGGACAGGTCTGGAAACACCATATATTTT. Its protein is CASSLQSRDRSGNTIYF.

The chain joins TRBV7-3 to TRBJ2-1, with a possible D match to TRBD2 (7 bases). The germline CDR1 and CDR2 sequences are SGHTA and FQGTGA. V lost 4 bases and J 10 bases, leaving 11 bases between the germline ends. This CDR3 comprises 12 residues. The CDR3 region is CASSSWGGEQFF. The CDR3 DNA sequence: TGTGCCAGCAGCTCATGGGGGGGCGAGCAGTTCTTC.

The J gene is TRBJ2-7, the V gene TRBV19; 10 bases map to TRBD2. Germline loops: CDR1 LNHDA, CDR2 SQIVND (reference sequence). The CDR3 spans 18 residues. V trimming: 1 base; J trimming: 1 base; junction bases outside the gene matches: 10. As DNA, the CDR3 is TGTGCCAGTAGTATAGGTGGGAGACTAGCGGGCACTTCCTACGAGCAGTACTTC. It yields the protein CASSIGGRLAGTSYEQYF.

The chain employs TRBV5-1 and TRBJ1-2; D remains unclear. The germline gives CDR1 SGHRS, CDR2 YFSETQ. V was cut by 0 bases and J by 1 base, with 7 bases left in between. The CDR3 length is 14 residues. In nucleotides, the CDR3 is TGCGCCAGCAGCTTGGACGGGAATAACTATGGCTACACCTTC. Translating gives CASSLDGNNYGYTF.

This chain connects TRBV7-2 to TRBJ2-2, with D hard to call. V lost 5 bases and J lost 5, with 15 bases in between. The CDR3 is made up of 15 amino acids. Germline V gene sequence: CDR1 SGHTA, CDR2 FQGNSA. As DNA, the CDR3 is TGTGCCAGCAGCCCCCCCAGTGAAATAACCGGGGAGCTGTTTTTT. This translates into CASSPPSEITGELFF.